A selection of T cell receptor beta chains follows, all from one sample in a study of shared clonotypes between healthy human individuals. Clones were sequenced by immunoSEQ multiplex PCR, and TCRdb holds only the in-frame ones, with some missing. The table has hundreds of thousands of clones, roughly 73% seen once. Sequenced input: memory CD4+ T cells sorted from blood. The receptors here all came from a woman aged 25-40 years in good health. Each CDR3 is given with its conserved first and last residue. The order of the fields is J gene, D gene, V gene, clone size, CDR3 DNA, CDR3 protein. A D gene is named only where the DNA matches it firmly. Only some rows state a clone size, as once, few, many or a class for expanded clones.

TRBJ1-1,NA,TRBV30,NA,TGTGCCTGGAAAGGCGGACAGAACACTGAAGCTTTCTTT,CAWKGGQNTEAFF
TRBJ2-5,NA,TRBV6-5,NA,TGTGCCAGCATGGGGGTTCTAGGGACCCAGTACTTC,CASMGVLGTQYF
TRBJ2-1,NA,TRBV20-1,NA,TGCAGTGCTTCGTGGCAAGAGCAGTTCTTC,CSASWQEQFF
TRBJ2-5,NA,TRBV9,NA,TGTGCCAGCGGCCCACAGGAGGAGACCCAGTACTTC,CASGPQEETQYF
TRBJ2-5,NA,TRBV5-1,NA,TGCGCCAGCAGCTTCGGGGGAGGCCGGGAGACCCAGTACTTC,CASSFGGGRETQYF
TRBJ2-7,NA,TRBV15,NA,TGTGCCACCAGCATAGGACGGGGAGACGGCAAGCAGTACTTC,CATSIGRGDGKQYF
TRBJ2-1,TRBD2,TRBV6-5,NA,TGTGCCAGCAGTCGGGGGGACCGGCCGGATGAGCAGTTCTTC,CASSRGDRPDEQFF
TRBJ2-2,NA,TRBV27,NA,TGTGCCAGCAGTCTTACAGAATACGGGGAGCTGTTTTTT,CASSLTEYGELFF
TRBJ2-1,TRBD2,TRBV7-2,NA,TGTGCCAGCAGCTCCTCTAGCGGTTACTCCTACAATGAGCAGTTCTTC,CASSSSSGYSYNEQFF
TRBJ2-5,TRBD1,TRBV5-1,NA,TGCGCCAGCAGCTTGAGCACAGGGGTACAAGAGACCCAGTACTTC,CASSLSTGVQETQYF
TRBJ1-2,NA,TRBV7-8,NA,TGTGCCAGCAGCCCCCTTCGGACGGGCATATCGCCCCGTGGCTACACCTTC,CASSPLRTGISPRGYTF
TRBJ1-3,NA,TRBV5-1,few,TGCGCCAGCAGCCTCGGGACCTTCGGAAACACCATATATTTT,CASSLGTFGNTIYF
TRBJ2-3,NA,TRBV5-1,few,TGCGCCAGCAGCAGAATAGCGGTTTCTAGCACAGATACGCAGTATTTT,CASSRIAVSSTDTQYF
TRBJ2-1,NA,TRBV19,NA,TGTGCCAGTAGTTCATGGAGGGCCGGGAGTAATGAGCAGTTCTTC,CASSSWRAGSNEQFF
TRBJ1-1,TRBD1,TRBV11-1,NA,TGTGCCAGCAGGGGGACAGGGAGGACTGAAGCTTTCTTT,CASRGTGRTEAFF
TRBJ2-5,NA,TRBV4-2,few,TGTGCCAGCAGCCAGTTCGAGGGGGAAGAGACCCAGTACTTC,CASSQFEGEETQYF
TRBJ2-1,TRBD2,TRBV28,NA,TGTGCCAGCATTACGGGAGGGGGCTCCTACAATGAGCAGTTCTTC,CASITGGGSYNEQFF
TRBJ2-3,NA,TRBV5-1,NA,TGCGCCAGCAGCCTTACGTCAGGGGACGGAGATACGCAGTATTTT,CASSLTSGDGDTQYF
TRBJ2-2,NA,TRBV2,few,TGTGCCAGCAACGTCCCCGGCCGGGGAGGTACCGGGGAGCTGTTTTTT,CASNVPGRGGTGELFF
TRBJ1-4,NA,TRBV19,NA,TGTGCCAGTAGTATTGTCGCGGGGAGGGTCGGTGAAAAACTGTTTTTT,CASSIVAGRVGEKLFF
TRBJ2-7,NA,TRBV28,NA,TGTGCCAGCAGTTCCCCGGGAGCGGAACACCACTACGAGCAGTACTTC,CASSSPGAEHHYEQYF
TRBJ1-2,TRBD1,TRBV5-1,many,TGCGCCAGCAGCCCGGACAGGGGTTATGGCTACACCTTC,CASSPDRGYGYTF
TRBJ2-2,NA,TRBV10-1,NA,TGCGCCAGCAGTGGGTACACCGGGGAGCTGTTTTTT,CASSGYTGELFF
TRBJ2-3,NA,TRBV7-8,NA,TGTGCCAGCAGCTTAGCGCGGTGGAGGACTAGCACAGATACGCAGTATTTT,CASSLARWRTSTDTQYF
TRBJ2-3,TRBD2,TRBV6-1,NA,TGTGCCAGCAGTGGAGGACTAGCGGGAGGTAGGGATTTT,CASSGGLAGGRDF
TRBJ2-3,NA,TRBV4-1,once,TGCGCCAGCAGCCAAGGTGGGTCTAGCTCTGCCACAGATACGCAGTATTTT,CASSQGGSSSATDTQYF
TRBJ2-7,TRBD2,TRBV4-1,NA,TGCGCCAGCAGCCACGGACTAGCGGGAGGGTACGAGCAGTACTTC,CASSHGLAGGYEQYF
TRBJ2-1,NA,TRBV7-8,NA,TGTGCCAGCAGCTTAAAGTCTATAGCGGAGTACAATGAGCAGTTCTTC,CASSLKSIAEYNEQFF
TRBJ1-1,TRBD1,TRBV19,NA,TGTGCCAGTAGTGTACAGGGGGCGGGAGGCACTGAAGCTTTCTTT,CASSVQGAGGTEAFF
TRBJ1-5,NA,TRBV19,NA,TGTGCCAGTAGTATCGGGGCGGACACTAATCAGCCCCAGCATTTT,CASSIGADTNQPQHF
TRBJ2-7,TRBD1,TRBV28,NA,TGTGCCAGCGTCAACAGGGGGCCGTTTAACTTC,CASVNRGPFNF
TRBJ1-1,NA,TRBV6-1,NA,TGTGCCAGCAGTGAAGATTTTAGGCAGGACGTACCTGAAGCTTTCTTT,CASSEDFRQDVPEAFF
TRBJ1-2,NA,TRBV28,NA,TGTGCCAGCACCACCCTTCGTTGGCATCGCTACACCTTC,CASTTLRWHRYTF
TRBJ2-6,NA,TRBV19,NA,TGTGCCAGTAGGGACAGTTGGGTCTCTGGGGCCAACGTCCTGACTTTC,CASRDSWVSGANVLTF
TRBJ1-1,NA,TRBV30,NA,TGTGCCTGGAGTTCGGCCGCCGAGGGTTTCTTT,CAWSSAAEGFF
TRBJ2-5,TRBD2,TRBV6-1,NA,TGTGCCAGCAGTGAACTAGCGGGAGGGCCAGAGACCCAGTACTTC,CASSELAGGPETQYF
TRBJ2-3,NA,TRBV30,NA,TGTGCCTGGAGTGTACCAGGGAATCCCACAGATACGCAGTATTTT,CAWSVPGNPTDTQYF
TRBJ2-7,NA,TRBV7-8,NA,TGTGCCAGCAGCTACACGCAGGGGACCTGGGGCGAGCAGTACTTC,CASSYTQGTWGEQYF
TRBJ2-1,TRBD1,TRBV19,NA,TGTGCCAGTAGTATTAATCCGATAGGCGGTTGGGACAGGGGGCGATCTAGCAATGAGCAGTTCTTC,CASSINPIGGWDRGRSSNEQFF
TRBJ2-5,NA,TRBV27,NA,TGTGCCAGCAGTTCCCCGTGGCAAGAGACCCAGTACTTC,CASSSPWQETQYF
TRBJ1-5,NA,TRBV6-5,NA,TGTGCCAGCAGACTATCGGGGAGGCATCAGCCCCAGCATTTT,CASRLSGRHQPQHF
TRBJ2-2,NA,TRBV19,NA,TGTGCCAGTTCTTCATGGGGGGACACCGGGGAGCTGTTTTTT,CASSSWGDTGELFF
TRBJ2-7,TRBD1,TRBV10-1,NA,TGCGCCAGCAGTGAAGGGACAGCCAGGGAGCAGTACTTC,CASSEGTAREQYF
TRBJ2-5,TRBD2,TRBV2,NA,TGTGCCAGTAGAGGACTAGCGAGACAAGAGACCCAGTACTTC,CASRGLARQETQYF
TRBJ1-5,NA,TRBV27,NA,TGTGCCAGCAGCCTTGAGCGGGATCAGCCCCAGCATTTT,CASSLERDQPQHF
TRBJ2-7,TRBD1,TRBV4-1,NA,TGCGCCAGCAGCCAAGAGGGGACAGGGGGCAGGTACGAGCAGTACTTC,CASSQEGTGGRYEQYF
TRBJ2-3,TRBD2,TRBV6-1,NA,TGTGCCAGCAGGGCGGGAGGGAACACAGATACGCAGTATTTT,CASRAGGNTDTQYF
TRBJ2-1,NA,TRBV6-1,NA,TGTGCCAGCAGTGACCCCGCCACTGGGGAGCAGTTCTTC,CASSDPATGEQFF
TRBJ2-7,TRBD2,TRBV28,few,TGTGCCAGTTGTGGGGGACTAGCGGGAAACGAGCAGTACTTC,CASCGGLAGNEQYF
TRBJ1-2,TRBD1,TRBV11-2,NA,TGTGCCAGCAGCTTAGATGGGTATCGGACAGGGCATGGCTACACCTTC,CASSLDGYRTGHGYTF
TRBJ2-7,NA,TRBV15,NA,TGTGCCACCAGCCCCCGAGAGGCCCCCTACGAGCAGTACTTC,CATSPREAPYEQYF
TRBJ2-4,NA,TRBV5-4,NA,TGTGCCAGCAGCTTGCTATCAGGGTCTGGGGACATTCAGTACTTC,CASSLLSGSGDIQYF
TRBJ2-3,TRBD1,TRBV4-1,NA,TGCGCCAGCAGCCAGGGCCTGGTGAGACAGGGCGGCACAGATACGCAGTATTTT,CASSQGLVRQGGTDTQYF
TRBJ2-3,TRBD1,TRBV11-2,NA,TGTGCCAGCAGCTTAGGGACAGGGGGTACAGATACGCAGTATTTT,CASSLGTGGTDTQYF
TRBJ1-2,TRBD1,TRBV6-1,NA,TGTGCCAGCAGTGACGGGACAGCCCATAGCTATGGCTACACCTTC,CASSDGTAHSYGYTF
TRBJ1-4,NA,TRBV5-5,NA,TGTGCCAGCAGCTCGAGACCTGCAACTAATGAAAAACTGTTTTTT,CASSSRPATNEKLFF
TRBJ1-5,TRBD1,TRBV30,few,TGTGCCTGGAGTCCATCGACAGGGAGTTATCAGCCCCAGCATTTT,CAWSPSTGSYQPQHF
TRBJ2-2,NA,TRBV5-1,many,TGCGCCAGCAGCTTCCGGGACAATCGGGGCACCGGGGAGCTGTTTTTT,CASSFRDNRGTGELFF